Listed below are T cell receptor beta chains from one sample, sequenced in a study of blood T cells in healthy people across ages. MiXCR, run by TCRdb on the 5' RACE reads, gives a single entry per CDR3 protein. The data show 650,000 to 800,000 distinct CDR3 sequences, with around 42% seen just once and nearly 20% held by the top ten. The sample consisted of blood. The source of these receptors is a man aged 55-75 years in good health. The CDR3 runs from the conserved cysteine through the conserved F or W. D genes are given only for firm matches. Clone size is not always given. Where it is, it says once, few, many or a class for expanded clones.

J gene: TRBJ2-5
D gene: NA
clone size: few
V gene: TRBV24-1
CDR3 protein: CATRDRKETQYF
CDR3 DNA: TGTGCCACCAGGGACAGAAAAGAGACCCAGTACTTC

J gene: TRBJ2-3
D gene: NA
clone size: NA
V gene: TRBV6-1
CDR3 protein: CAMRESGGTDTQYF
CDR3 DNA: TGTGCCATGAGGGAGTCGGGGGGCACAGATACGCAGTATTTT

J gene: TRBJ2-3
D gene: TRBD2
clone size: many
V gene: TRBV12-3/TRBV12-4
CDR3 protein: CASSLTSGGADTQYF
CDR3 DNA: TGTGCCAGCAGTTTGACTAGCGGGGGCGCAGATACGCAGTATTTT

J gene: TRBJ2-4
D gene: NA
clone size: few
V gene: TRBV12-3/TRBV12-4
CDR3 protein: CASSLDLSGNIQYF
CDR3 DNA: TGTGCCAGCAGTTTAGACCTAAGTGGGAACATTCAGTACTTC

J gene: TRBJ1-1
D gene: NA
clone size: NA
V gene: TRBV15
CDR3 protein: CATSRDYVNTEAFF
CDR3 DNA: TGTGCCACCAGCAGAGATTACGTGAACACTGAAGCTTTCTTT

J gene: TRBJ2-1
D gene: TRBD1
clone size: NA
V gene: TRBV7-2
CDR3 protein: CASSLKGQGGYEQFF
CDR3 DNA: TGTGCCAGCAGCTTAAAGGGACAGGGAGGGTATGAGCAGTTCTTC

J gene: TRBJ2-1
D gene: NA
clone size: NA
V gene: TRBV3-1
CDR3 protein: CASSQVNPSNEQFF
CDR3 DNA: TGTGCCAGCAGCCAAGTTAATCCTTCCAATGAGCAGTTCTTC

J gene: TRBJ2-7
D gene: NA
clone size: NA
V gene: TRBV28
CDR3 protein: CASSLLAQVTYEQYF
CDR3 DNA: TGTGCCAGCAGCCTCTTAGCGCAGGTAACCTACGAGCAGTACTTC

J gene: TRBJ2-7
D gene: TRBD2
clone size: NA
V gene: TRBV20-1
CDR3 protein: CSASLAGVSYEQYF
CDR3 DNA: TGCAGTGCTTCTCTAGCGGGGGTTTCCTACGAGCAGTACTTC

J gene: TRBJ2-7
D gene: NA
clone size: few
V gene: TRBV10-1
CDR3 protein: CASSEFAEAFAEQYF
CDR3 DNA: TGCGCCAGCAGTGAGTTTGCCGAGGCCTTCGCCGAGCAGTACTTC

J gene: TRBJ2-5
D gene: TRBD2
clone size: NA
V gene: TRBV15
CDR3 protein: CATSASSGRVKETQYF
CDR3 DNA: TGTGCCACCAGCGCCTCGAGCGGGAGGGTCAAAGAGACCCAGTACTTC

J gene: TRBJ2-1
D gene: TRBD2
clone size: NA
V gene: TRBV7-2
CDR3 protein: CASSSGLADHNEQFF
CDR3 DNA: TGTGCCAGCAGCTCGGGACTAGCGGACCACAATGAGCAGTTCTTC

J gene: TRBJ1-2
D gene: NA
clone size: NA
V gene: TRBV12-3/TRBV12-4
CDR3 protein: CASSGSLNYGYTF
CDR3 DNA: TGTGCCAGCAGTGGTAGTCTGAACTATGGCTACACCTTC

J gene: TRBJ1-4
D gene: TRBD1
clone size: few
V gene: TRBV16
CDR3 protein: CASSQTLQGRSEKLFF
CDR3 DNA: TGTGCCAGCAGCCAAACGTTACAGGGGCGGAGTGAAAAACTGTTTTTT

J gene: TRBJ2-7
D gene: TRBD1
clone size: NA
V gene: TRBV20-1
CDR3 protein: CSASTTGYEQYF
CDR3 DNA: TGCAGTGCTAGTACGACAGGGTACGAGCAGTACTTC

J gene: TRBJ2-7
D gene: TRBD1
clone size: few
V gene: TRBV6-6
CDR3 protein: CASHWDRAYEQYF
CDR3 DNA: TGTGCCAGCCACTGGGACAGGGCTTACGAGCAGTACTTC